This TCR beta chain was identified in a study of coeliac disease. Study-wide results and caveats: Lower clonality than controls marked TRB and TRG repertoires from active celiac intraepithelial and lamina propria samples.

V trimming: 10 bases; J trimming: 4 bases; junction bases outside the gene matches: 8. Per germline, CDR1 ENHRY and CDR2 SYGVKD. The CDR3 totals 13 residues. In the case of this clone: Its antigen is unknown.

Produced via immunoSEQ multiplex PCR; TCRdb's table is partial and in-frame only. The table records about 2,100 clones, about 73% of them present only once. The chain combines TRBV10-3 with TRBJ1-2, with TRBD1 matching over 8 bases. Sequencing used lymphocytes from the gut lamina propria. The receptor was derived from a human donor without celiac disease. CDR3: CATMTGDVYGYTF. CDR3 nucleotide sequence: TGTGCCACCATGACAGGGGACGTCTATGGCTACACCTTC.